This T cell receptor (beta chain) was documented in a study of regulatory T cells in long-lasting Graves disease. Whole-study findings and limits: The number of shared public clonotypes was higher in persistent patients (2,741) than new patients (966).

With respect to this clonotype: Its antigen is not known.

iRepertoire HTBI primers and Arm-PCR of CDR3 regions built TCR beta libraries. Original processing notes: Overall, samples carried approximately 60 TRBV and 14 TRBJ segments. TCRdb itself ran the multiplex PCR reads through MiXCR, one entry per CDR3 protein. The V and J calls were determined by TCRdb, not by the authors. The table records about 470,000 distinct CDR3 sequences, roughly 21% of them present only once. The V segment lost 4 bases and the J segment 6 bases; nucleotides outside the gene matches: 10. The CDR3 runs 16 residues. CDR1 is SGHNT and CDR2 is YENEEA in the germline V gene. Stated time point: persistent/refractory GD, antithyroid drugs over 5 years with positive TRAb. PBMC RNA was the source of the TCR library.

The sample was peripheral blood mononuclear cells (PBMCs), taken when the disease was refractory, from a patient treated with antithyroid drugs. The clonotype comes from a female donor with Graves disease. The rearrangement joins TRBV11-3 to TRBJ2-1, with 9 bases lining up with TRBD1. CDR3 region: CASSSHGTDRGNEQFF. For the CDR3, the DNA is TGTGCCAGCAGCTCCCACGGGACGGACAGGGGCAATGAGCAGTTCTTC.